The 14 T cell receptor beta chains below were found in one sample sequenced in a study of T cell repertoires in cytomegalovirus infection (dated by TCRdb to the late 2010s). Sequenced using an Illumina HiSeq 1500. In TCRdb, the public reads were trimmed at Q25 with fastp and aligned with MiXCR, with productive beta chains retained. Rows are combined by CDR3 protein, so each entry shows the most common genes and DNA. In all, the sample holds about 63,000 distinct CDR3 sequences, and roughly a fifth of those were seen once. The ten largest clones add up to 60% to 75% of the sample. Per the publication, the treatment or condition label means: in vitro stimulation with specific CMV peptide epitopes to enrich CMV-specific T cells. These receptors' targets are unknown. The sample here was CD8+ T cells from cultured PBMCs, taken from culture after CMV antigen stimulation. These receptors were collected from a human donor in good health (CMV status not recorded). Some clones in this sample may be carry-over from other donors' samples.

This clonotype was counted only a few times. The chain is built from TRBV5-4 and TRBJ2-1, with D hard to call. Germline V gene sequence: CDR1 SGHNT, CDR2 YYREEE (reference sequence). The CDR3 extends over 13 amino acids. V was clipped by 4 bases and J by 3 bases, with 8 bases between them. CDR3 DNA: TGTGCCAGCAGCCAGCCCATCTACAATGAGCAGTTCTTC. Translated, it gives CASSQPIYNEQFF.

The chain combines TRBV19 with TRBJ1-6; no firm D call. CDR3 size: 16 residues. The germline V gene encodes CDR1 LNHDA and CDR2 SQIVND (reference sequence). Trimming pared 5 bases from V and 0 bases from J, leaving 11 bases between. CDR3 loop: CASSLTASSYNSPLHF. In DNA form, the CDR3 reads TGTGCCAGTAGTCTTACTGCGAGCTCCTATAATTCACCCCTCCACTTT.

This clonotype turned up a few times. This chain uses TRBV12-3 or TRBV12-4 with TRBJ2-2; TRBD2 agrees at 12 bases. The CDR3 length is 18 residues. V shed 4 bases, J shed 5 bases, and the junction held 11 bases outside the gene matches. The CDR3 protein is CASSSGLAGSLGTGELFF. CDR3 bases: TGTGCCAGCAGTTCCGGACTAGCGGGGTCATTAGGTACCGGGGAGCTGTTTTTT.

This clonotype was counted a few times. The chain recombines TRBV7-3 with TRBJ2-3; D remains unclear. V lost 0 bases and J lost 0, with 22 bases in between. From germline, CDR1 is SGHTA and CDR2 FQGTGA. This CDR3 is 20 amino acids long. CDR3: CASSLTLAISPISSTDTQYF. The CDR3 bases are TGTGCCAGCAGCTTAACGTTGGCCATTTCCCCCATTTCTAGCACAGATACGCAGTATTTT.

The sample holds one count of this clonotype. V is TRBV27 and J is TRBJ1-2; unclear D gene. The CDR3 contains 13 residues. Looked up from germline, CDR1 is MNHEY and CDR2 is SMNVEV (reference sequence). Trimming pared 0 bases from V and 2 bases from J, leaving 4 bases between. DNA of the CDR3: TGTGCCAGCAGTTTATCGATCAACTATGGCTACACCTTC. It yields the protein CASSLSINYGYTF.

The chain has TRBV9 and TRBJ1-2; TRBD1 aligns across 9 bases. The CDR3 has 13 residues. The V segment lost 3 bases and the J segment 6 bases; nucleotides outside the gene matches: 3. Germline V gene data show CDR1 as SGDLS and CDR2 as YYNGEE. The CDR3 nucleotides are TGTGCCAGCAGCGCCGGGACAGGGAATGGCTACACCTTC. Its protein is CASSAGTGNGYTF.

V is TRBV4-2 and J is TRBJ1-2; the D is unclear. The CDR3 runs to 16 residues. The germline V gene encodes CDR1 LGHNA and CDR2 YNFKEQ. The V gene lost 0 bases and the J gene lost 4 bases, with 15 bases spanning the gap. In nucleotides, the CDR3 is TGTGCCAGCAGCCAAGATGTAGGTCAGGCCCTCTATGGCTACACCTTC. It encodes CASSQDVGQALYGYTF.

The V and J genes are TRBV4-1 and TRBJ1-1; D is unclear. Deletions cut 4 bases from V and 6 bases from J, with 15 bases between. This CDR3 comprises 14 residues. Germline V gene lookup returns CDR1 MGHRA and CDR2 YSYEKL. CDR3 sequence: CASSLRPDTSEAFF. The CDR3 region has the DNA TGCGCCAGCAGCCTCCGTCCCGACACGTCTGAAGCTTTCTTT.

The chain joins TRBV6-5 to TRBJ2-3; a weak D match, TRBD1 (6 bases). The length of the CDR3 is 18 residues. Looked up from germline, CDR1 is MNHEY and CDR2 is SVGAGI. V dropped 4 bases and J dropped 6 bases, with 26 bases sitting between them. The CDR3 sequence: CASSWLHRTDGDGDTQYF. The CDR3 bases are TGTGCCAGCAGTTGGTTGCACCGGACAGACGGGGACGGGGATACGCAGTATTTT.

The CDR3 DNA is TGTGCCAGCAACTCAGGGGTTGGGTTGAAACTGTTTTTT. Protein product: CASNSGVGLKLFF. The chain has TRBV12-3 or TRBV12-4 and TRBJ1-4; D possibly corresponds to TRBD1 (6 bases). CDR3 length: 13 amino acids. With 7 bases removed from V and 11 bases from J, the gap between germline ends came to 17 bases.

The sample holds many counts of this clonotype. The V gene is TRBV7-9, the J gene TRBJ1-2; 9 positions match TRBD1. Germline-derived CDR1 and CDR2 are SEHNR and FQNEAQ (reference sequence). The CDR3 has 15 amino acids. J was trimmed by 2 bases and V by 8 bases; bases with no gene match: 9. CDR3 residues: CASRLGQGRNYGYTF. The CDR3 DNA reads as TGTGCCAGCCGATTGGGACAGGGAAGAAACTATGGCTACACCTTC.

This clonotype was seen a few times. This chain uses TRBV24-1 with TRBJ2-2; D is unresolved. V was pared by 2 bases and J by 3 bases, with 6 bases between. The V gene's germline CDR1 is KGHDR and CDR2 SFDVKD. The CDR3 has 14 amino acids. CDR3 sequence: CATSDYQYTGELFF. The DNA of the CDR3 is TGTGCCACCAGTGATTACCAGTACACCGGGGAGCTGTTTTTT.

With regard to this clonotype: A much larger clonotype is one base distant, so this may be a read error. The chain uses TRBV7-6 and TRBJ1-2; tentative D call: TRBD1 (6 bases). The CDR3 runs to 13 residues. Germline lookup yields CDR1 SGHVS and CDR2 FNYEAQ. The CDR3 nucleotides are TGTGCCAGCAGATTAGGGGGAGAGGTCTCGGTCATCTTC. Encoded protein: CASRLGGEVSVIF.

This clonotype was counted only a few times. The rearrangement joins TRBV7-8 to TRBJ2-3, with TRBD1 identical over 7 bases. J gave up 2 bases and V 0 bases, and 14 bases lay outside the gene matches. The CDR3 runs 19 residues. Germline V gene data show CDR1 as SGHVS and CDR2 as FQNEAQ. CDR3: CASSLAGSVVRGNTDTQYF. CDR3 sequence (DNA): TGTGCCAGCAGCTTAGCAGGGTCGGTGGTCAGGGGGAACACAGATACGCAGTATTTT.